The present T cell receptor beta chain was sequenced within a study of blood T cell repertoires in COVID-19. Overall study: COVID-19 samples collected from the United States, Italy and Spain covered acute and convalescent phases.

Germline lookup yields CDR1 SEHNR and CDR2 FQNEAQ (reference sequence). The V end lost 5 bases, the J end lost 7 bases, and 23 bases lay between the germline ends. This CDR3 contains 17 residues. How the authors handled the data: It was from reference gene primer amplification that nucleated cell counts were estimated. Produced via immunoSEQ multiplex PCR; TCRdb's table is partial and in-frame only. Clone size and V and J calls were adopted from that table, with D and trimming inferred from the DNA. The table records about 250,000 clones, roughly nine tenths of them present only once. Participants, 18 to 89 years old, spanned 24 US areas. Symptom resolution, clearance, or two negative PCRs marked donors in Cohort 3 as recovered.

The TCR was taken from a woman between 50 and 59 years old who had recovered from COVID-19. The chain couples TRBV7-9 to TRBJ1-4, with D uncertain. The sample consisted of PBMCs or T cells enriched from blood (not recorded which). As DNA, the CDR3 is TGTGCCAGCAGCCGCGGAAAGGTGACGCTAGGCGTTGAAAAACTGTTTTTT. This encodes CASSRGKVTLGVEKLFF.